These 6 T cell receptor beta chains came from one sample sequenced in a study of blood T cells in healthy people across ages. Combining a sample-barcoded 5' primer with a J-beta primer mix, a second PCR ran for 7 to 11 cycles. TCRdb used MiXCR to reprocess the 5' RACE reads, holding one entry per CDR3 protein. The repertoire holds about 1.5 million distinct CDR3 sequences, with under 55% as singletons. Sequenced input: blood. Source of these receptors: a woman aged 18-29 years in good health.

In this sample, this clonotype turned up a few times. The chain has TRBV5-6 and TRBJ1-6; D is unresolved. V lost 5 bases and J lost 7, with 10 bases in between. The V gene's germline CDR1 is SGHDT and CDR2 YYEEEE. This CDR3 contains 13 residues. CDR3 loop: CASRLGRNSPLHF. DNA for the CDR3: TGTGCCAGCAGGCTAGGCAGAAATTCACCCCTCCACTTT.

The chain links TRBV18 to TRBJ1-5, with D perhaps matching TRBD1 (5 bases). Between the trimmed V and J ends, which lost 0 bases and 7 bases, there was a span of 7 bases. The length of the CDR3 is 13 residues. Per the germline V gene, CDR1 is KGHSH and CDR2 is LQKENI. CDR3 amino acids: CASSPPQGQPQHF. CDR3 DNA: TGTGCCAGCTCACCACCGCAGGGCCAGCCCCAGCATTTT.

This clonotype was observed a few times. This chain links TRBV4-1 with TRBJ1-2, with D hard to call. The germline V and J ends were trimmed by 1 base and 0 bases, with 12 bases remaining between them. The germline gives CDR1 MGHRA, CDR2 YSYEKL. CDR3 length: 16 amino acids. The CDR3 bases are TGCGCCAGCAGCCAAGGGCAGGCCGCCTCTAACTATGGCTACACCTTC. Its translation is CASSQGQAASNYGYTF.

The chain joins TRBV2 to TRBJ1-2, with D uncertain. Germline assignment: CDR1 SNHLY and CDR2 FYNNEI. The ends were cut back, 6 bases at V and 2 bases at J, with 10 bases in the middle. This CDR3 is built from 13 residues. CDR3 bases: TGTGCCAGCAGGACCCAAGAGAACTATGGCTACACCTTC. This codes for CASRTQENYGYTF.

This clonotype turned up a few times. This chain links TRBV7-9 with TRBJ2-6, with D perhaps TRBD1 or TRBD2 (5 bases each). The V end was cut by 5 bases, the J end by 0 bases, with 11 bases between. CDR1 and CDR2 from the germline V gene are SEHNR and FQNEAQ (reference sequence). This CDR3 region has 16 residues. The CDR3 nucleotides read TGTGCCAGCAGCCCGCGAGGGGTCTCTGGGGCCAACGTCCTGACTTTC. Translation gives CASSPRGVSGANVLTF. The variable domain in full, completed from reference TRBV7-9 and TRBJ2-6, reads DTGVSQNPRHKITKRGQNVTFRCDPISEHNRLYWYRQTLGQGPEFLTYFQNEAQLEKSRLLSDRFSAERPKGSFSTLEIQRTEQGDSAMYLCASSPRGVSGANVLTFGAGSRLTVL.

The CDR3: CSARKIGQETQYF. In DNA, the CDR3 is TGCAGTGCTAGAAAGATCGGCCAAGAGACCCAGTACTTC. The rearrangement links TRBV20-1 to TRBJ2-5; no definite D call. Trimming cost V 2 bases and J 1 base, with 8 bases left between them. The CDR3 loop spans 13 amino acids. Germline values: CDR1 DFQATT, CDR2 SNEGSKA (reference sequence).